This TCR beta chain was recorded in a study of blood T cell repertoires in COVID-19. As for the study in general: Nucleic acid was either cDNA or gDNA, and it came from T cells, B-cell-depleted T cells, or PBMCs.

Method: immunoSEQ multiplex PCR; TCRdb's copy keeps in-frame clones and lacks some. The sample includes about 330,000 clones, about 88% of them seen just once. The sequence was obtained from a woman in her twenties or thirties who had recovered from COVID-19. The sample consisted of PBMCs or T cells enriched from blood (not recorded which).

As DNA, the CDR3 is TGTGCCAGCAGTTCGGACAACAACTATGGCTACACCTTC. Protein sequence: CASSSDNNYGYTF. The rearrangement uses TRBV25-1 and TRBJ1-2; D is possibly TRBD1 (5 bases). Germline V lookup: CDR1 MGHDK, CDR2 SYGVNS. V lost 5 bases to trimming and J lost 2 bases, with 9 bases between them. The CDR3 is 13 residues long.